The rows below give T cell receptor beta chains drawn from one sample of a study of OX40 agonist ivuxolimab in advanced cancers. The method was immunoSEQ multiplex PCR; TCRdb's version includes in-frame clones alone and lacks a portion of them. The table records roughly 38,000 clones, around 90% of them present only once. The specimen comprised CD4+ or CD8+ T cells sorted from blood, sampled in a trial of the OX40 agonist ivuxolimab. The receptors were sampled from an adult with an advanced solid tumor such as melanoma, head and neck, liver or kidney cancer. Both conserved end residues are part of each CDR3. A D gene is named only where the DNA matches it firmly. Rows may omit the clone size; those that give it use once, few, many or a size class.

few	TRBJ2-1	TRBD2	TRBV6-4	TGTGCCAGCAGTGCGCTAGCGGGAGAATACAATGAGCAGTTCTTC	CASSALAGEYNEQFF
once	TRBJ1-3	.	TRBV28	TGTGCCAGCAGTTCTAGATCACGCAACACCATATATTTT	CASSSRSRNTIYF
.	TRBJ2-2	TRBD2	TRBV4-3	TGCGCCAGCAGCCAAGGGGTTGCGGGAGGAGGCACCGGGGAGCTGTTTTTT	CASSQGVAGGGTGELFF
.	TRBJ2-7	.	TRBV7-9	TGTGCCAGCTCTAGAGGGCTCAGCTACGAGCAGTACTTC	CASSRGLSYEQYF
.	TRBJ2-7	.	TRBV27	TGTGCCAGCATTGGGGGAGAGGCCTACGAGCAGTACTTC	CASIGGEAYEQYF
.	TRBJ1-2	.	TRBV28	TGTGCCAGCAGTTTCGAGCTTTTGTGGGGTGGGGACTATGGCTACACCTTC	CASSFELLWGGDYGYTF
.	TRBJ1-2	.	TRBV6-5	TGTGCCAGCAGCCAGGGGTCAGTTAACTATGGCTACACCTTC	CASSQGSVNYGYTF
.	TRBJ2-5	.	TRBV7-9	TGTGCCAGCAGCTCCCCCCGAGAGCAAGAGACCCAGTACTTC	CASSSPREQETQYF
.	TRBJ2-5	.	TRBV11-2	TGTGCCAGCAGCTTAGTAGGGGTTAGCGGCCAGTACTTC	CASSLVGVSGQYF
.	TRBJ1-1	.	TRBV11-2	TGTGCCAGCAGCTTCACACAGGGTCGCGGTGAAGCTTTCTTT	CASSFTQGRGEAFF
.	TRBJ1-1	TRBD1	TRBV9	TGTGCCAGCAGCGTATCAGGGGGCCAGGGGACTGAAGCTTTCTTT	CASSVSGGQGTEAFF
.	TRBJ1-2	.	TRBV19	TGTGCCAGTAGAGGAGAGGAGGCAATTAACTATGGCTACACCTTC	CASRGEEAINYGYTF
.	TRBJ2-1	.	TRBV20-1	TGCAGTGCTAGAGATGCAGGACCGCAGTTCTTC	CSARDAGPQFF